One sample yielded the 12 T cell receptor beta chains listed below, sequenced in a study of blood T cell repertoires in COVID-19. Libraries were prepared by immunoSEQ multiplex PCR; TCRdb keeps only in-frame clonotypes and omits some of them. The table records about 210,000 clones, 80% of them present only once. The sequenced material came from PBMCs or T cells enriched from blood (not recorded which). These receptors were taken from a man aged 25 to 40 with acute COVID-19.

The chain carries TRBV29-1 and TRBJ2-7, with 9 positions matching TRBD1. V lost 7 bases, J lost 6 bases, and 7 bases stayed unmatched. CDR3 length: 12 residues. CDR1 is SQVTM and CDR2 is ANQGSEA in the germline V gene. Here the CDR3 DNA reads TGCAGCGGGGACAGGGAGACGGGCGAGCAGTACTTC. Protein product: CSGDRETGEQYF.

The rearrangement joins TRBV13 to TRBJ2-7; 13 positions match TRBD2. CDR3 length: 17 residues. The germline CDR1 and CDR2 sequences are PRHDT and FYEKMQ (reference sequence). The V gene end was trimmed by 4 bases and the J gene end by 2 bases; junction bases not matched to a gene: 8. The CDR3 region has the DNA TGTGCCAGCAGCTGGAGACTAGCGGGGGGACCCGCCTACGAGCAGTACTTC. The encoded protein is CASSWRLAGGPAYEQYF.

This chain links TRBV2 with TRBJ1-6; no reliable D call. The CDR3 covers 13 residues. The germline V and J ends were trimmed by 10 bases and 5 bases, with 12 bases remaining between them. CDR1 is SNHLY, CDR2 FYNNEI, per germline. In nucleotides, the CDR3 is TGTGCCACGTCGGGGAATAATAATTCACCCCTCCACTTT. Translation: CATSGNNNSPLHF.

This clone was counted once. This chain joins TRBV5-1 and TRBJ1-2, with D tentatively TRBD1 (5 bases). Germline lookup yields CDR1 SGHRS and CDR2 YFSETQ. This CDR3 has 13 amino acids. V gave up 4 bases and J gave up 4 bases, with 11 bases separating them. The DNA of the CDR3 is TGCGCCAGCAGCGAGACAGTTATCTATGGCTACACCTTC. It codes for CASSETVIYGYTF.

This chain links TRBV19 with TRBJ1-5; 11 nucleotides line up with TRBD1. The CDR3 is made up of 15 amino acids. With 6 bases clipped from V and 6 bases from J, the junction kept 7 bases outside the gene matches. The germline V gene encodes CDR1 LNHDA and CDR2 SQIVND (reference sequence). Here the CDR3 reads CASRYGTGGSQPQHF. The DNA for the CDR3 is TGTGCCAGTAGATACGGGACAGGGGGATCTCAGCCCCAGCATTTT.

The genes are TRBV7-3 and TRBJ2-1, with 14 bases identical to TRBD2. The CDR3 is made up of 19 amino acids. Trimming removed 5 bases from V and 2 bases from J; junction bases left unmatched: 11. Per germline, CDR1 SGHTA and CDR2 FQGTGA. The CDR3 protein is CASSQGLGLAGGTYNEQFF. The CDR3, as DNA: TGTGCCAGCAGCCAAGGACTCGGACTAGCGGGGGGAACCTACAATGAGCAGTTCTTC.

The chain combines TRBV28 with TRBJ1-1, with 9 bases fitting TRBD1. The junction had 5 bases not matched to a gene; V was cut back by 3 bases and J by 12 bases. The CDR3 is 12 residues long. CDR1 is MDHEN and CDR2 is SYDVKM in the germline V gene. CDR3 sequence reads: CASSLWTGATFF. As DNA, the CDR3 is TGTGCCAGCAGTTTGTGGACAGGGGCGACTTTCTTT.

The chain links TRBV12-3 or TRBV12-4 to TRBJ2-1, with D uncertain. The CDR3 extends over 12 amino acids. V dropped 8 bases and J dropped 6 bases, with 11 bases sitting between them. CDR3: CASSFVPNEQFF. The CDR3 nucleotides read TGTGCCAGCTCCTTTGTCCCCAATGAGCAGTTCTTC.

V and J are TRBV7-6 and TRBJ2-3; possibly TRBD2 for D (7 bases). CDR1 is SGHVS, CDR2 FNYEAQ, per germline. V lost 4 bases and J 1 base, leaving 15 bases between the germline ends. This CDR3 is built from 16 residues. CDR3 in DNA: TGTGCCAGCAGCTCGAGAGGGGGGGTTGGCACAGATACGCAGTATTTT. Translation gives CASSSRGGVGTDTQYF.

V is TRBV7-9 and J is TRBJ1-1, with 7 bases matching TRBD1. This CDR3 has 15 amino acids. Looked up from germline, CDR1 is SEHNR and CDR2 is FQNEAQ (reference sequence). After removal of 0 bases from V and 1 base from J, the junction contained 2 bases not matched to a gene. The CDR3 sequence is CASSLATGRNTEAFF. In nucleotides, the CDR3 is TGTGCCAGCAGCTTAGCGACAGGGAGGAACACTGAAGCTTTCTTT.

This clone was counted a single time. The V and J genes are TRBV9 and TRBJ2-3, with unresolved D. V shed 1 base and J shed 4 bases, with 13 bases lying between them. CDR3 size: 15 residues. Germline CDR1 is SGDLS and CDR2 is YYNGEE. CDR3 DNA: TGTGCCAGCAGCGTATATTCCGGTCAGGCAGATACGCAGTATTTT. The encoded protein is CASSVYSGQADTQYF.

The rearrangement links TRBV5-1 to TRBJ2-1; 12 bases are shared with TRBD2. The CDR3 is made up of 14 amino acids. Germline CDR1 and CDR2: SGHRS and YFSETQ. Germline trimming cut 4 bases from V and 9 bases from J; bases unmatched to any gene: 5. The CDR3 reads CASSPSGGAVEQFF. The CDR3 coding sequence is TGCGCCAGCAGCCCTAGCGGGGGGGCGGTTGAGCAGTTCTTC.